Listed below are T cell receptor beta chains from one sample, sequenced in a study of blood T cell repertoires in COVID-19. Using immunoSEQ multiplex PCR, the repertoire was profiled, and TCRdb retains in-frame clones only, with some absent. Of around 250,000 clones in the sample, around 85% are singletons; the top ten hold approximately 9.6%. Sequencing input: PBMCs or T cells enriched from blood (not recorded which). These receptors originate from a woman in her fifties or sixties with acute COVID-19. Both conserved end residues are part of each CDR3. D genes are given only for firm matches. Clone size is shown for a subset of rows, as once, few, many or a class of expanded clone.

>TRBJ1-3|TRBV30|NA|15|TRBD1
TGTGCCTGGATACAGGGGGCGACTTCTGGAAACACCATATATTTT
CAWIQGATSGNTIYF
>TRBJ1-1|TRBV23-1|NA|18|NA
TGCGCCAGCAGTCAATCTGCCCTTCGGGAACAGGGGAACACTGAAGCTTTCTTT
CASSQSALREQGNTEAFF
>TRBJ2-2|TRBV7-9|few|15|TRBD1
TGTGCCAGCAGCTGGACAGGGGGCTACACCGGGGAGCTGTTTTTT
CASSWTGGYTGELFF
>TRBJ2-1|TRBV4-1|NA|15|NA
TGCGCCAGCAGCCAGGGGGGGCCCCTTTACAATGAGCAGTTCTTC
CASSQGGPLYNEQFF
>TRBJ2-1|TRBV7-3|NA|15|TRBD2
TGTGCCAGCAGCCCCGGACTAGCGGGGATCAATGAGCAGTTCTTC
CASSPGLAGINEQFF
>TRBJ2-1|TRBV5-1|NA|18|TRBD1
TGCGCCAGCAGCTTCCTATCCTCCGGGACAGGGTCATACAATGAGCAGTTCTTC
CASSFLSSGTGSYNEQFF
>TRBJ1-4|TRBV6-5|NA|13|NA
TGTGCCAGCAGTTACTCGGGGGGTGAAAAACTGTTTTTT
CASSYSGGEKLFF
>TRBJ2-7|TRBV18|NA|14|TRBD1
TGTGCCAGCTCACCGAGACAGGGGAACTACGAGCAGTACTTC
CASSPRQGNYEQYF
>TRBJ1-4|TRBV12-3/TRBV12-4|NA|13|NA
TGTGCCAGCAGGATGTGGGGGGATGAAAAACTGTTTTTT
CASRMWGDEKLFF
>TRBJ1-2|TRBV9|once|10|TRBD1
TGTGCCAGCCGGGACAGAAGCTACACCTTC
CASRDRSYTF
>TRBJ1-5|TRBV7-8|NA|15|TRBD1
TGTGCCAGCAGACCGGGGACAGGTAGCAATCAGCCCCAGCATTTT
CASRPGTGSNQPQHF
>TRBJ2-7|TRBV6-5|NA|15|TRBD2
TGTGCCAGCAGTTACTCGGGCGGGGGGACCTACGAGCAGTACTTC
CASSYSGGGTYEQYF
>TRBJ2-7|TRBV7-2|NA|16|NA
TGTGCCAGCAGCTTAGTTGGGCAGACCAGCTCCTACGAGCAGTACTTC
CASSLVGQTSSYEQYF
>TRBJ2-1|TRBV7-9|NA|12|NA
TGTGCCAGCAGCCCCTCTTCCGGTGAGCAGTTCTTC
CASSPSSGEQFF
>TRBJ1-1|TRBV10-3|once|14|NA
TGTGCCATCAGTGCTTCAGGGGAGAACACTGAAGCTTTCTTT
CAISASGENTEAFF
>TRBJ2-3|TRBV2|NA|14|TRBD1
TGTGCCAGCAGGCCGGGACAGGGGGCGGATACGCAGTATTTT
CASRPGQGADTQYF
>TRBJ1-1|TRBV7-6|few|15|NA
TGTGCCAGCAGCTTAGTATCGGCAGGTGACACTGAAGCTTTCTTT
CASSLVSAGDTEAFF
>TRBJ1-3|TRBV9|once|17|TRBD1
TGTGCCAGCAGCACTAGGACAGGGGCTAGCTCTGGAAACACCATATATTTT
CASSTRTGASSGNTIYF
>TRBJ2-7|TRBV7-2|NA|14|NA
TGTGCCAGCAGCTCAGGGATAAGGCCCTACGAGCAGTACTTC
CASSSGIRPYEQYF
>TRBJ2-5|TRBV30|once|13|NA
TGTGCCTGGGCCCCTGGACAGTTAAAGACCCAGTACTTC
CAWAPGQLKTQYF
>TRBJ1-2|TRBV3-1/TRBV3-2|NA|14|NA
TGTGCCAGCAGCCTCCAGGGGCGTCTGGGGGGCTACACCTTC
CASSLQGRLGGYTF
>TRBJ1-2|TRBV30|NA|10|NA
TGTGCCGGCACAGGCTATGGCTACACCTTC
CAGTGYGYTF
>TRBJ1-5|TRBV30|NA|13|NA
TGTGCCTGGAGCTCACAGAGCAATCAGCCCCAGCATTTT
CAWSSQSNQPQHF
>TRBJ1-3|TRBV6-5|NA|13|NA
TGTGCCAGCAGTTCCCCCAATGGAAACACCATATATTTT
CASSSPNGNTIYF
>TRBJ1-1|TRBV15|NA|15|NA
TGTGCCACCAGCAGAGGTCTAGGCCTGAACACTGAAGCTTTCTTT
CATSRGLGLNTEAFF
>TRBJ1-2|TRBV29-1|NA|12|NA
TGCAGCGTTGGAACAGCTACAAATGGCTACACCTTC
CSVGTATNGYTF
>TRBJ1-3|TRBV5-4|once|15|TRBD1
TGTGCCACCAGGACAGGGCCCCTCTCTGGAAACACCATATATTTT
CATRTGPLSGNTIYF
>TRBJ1-2|TRBV29-1|NA|12|TRBD1
TGCAGCGTGGGACAGACAAACTATGGCTACACCTTC
CSVGQTNYGYTF
>TRBJ1-1|TRBV10-2|NA|15|TRBD1
TGCGCCACGAGTACAGGGGCTGGAACGGGAACTGAAGCTTTCTTT
CATSTGAGTGTEAFF
>TRBJ1-2|TRBV5-1|NA|14|NA
TGCGCCAGCAGCTCGGATCCCCTTTCGCGGGGCTACACCTTC
CASSSDPLSRGYTF
>TRBJ1-2|TRBV5-1|NA|14|TRBD1
TGCGCCAGCAGCTCCTCAGACAGGGACTATGGCTACACCTTC
CASSSSDRDYGYTF
>TRBJ1-5|TRBV18|NA|16|TRBD1
TGTGCCAGCTCACCAGCCGGGACAGGGGCAAATCAGCCCCAGCATTTT
CASSPAGTGANQPQHF
>TRBJ1-5|TRBV7-2|once|15|NA
TGTGCCAGCACCCTGAGGATAAGGGGTCAACAGCCCCAGCATTTT
CASTLRIRGQQPQHF
>TRBJ1-1|TRBV5-4|few|15|NA
TGTGCCAGCAGCACGAGGACAGATCGCAACACTGAAGCTTTCTTT
CASSTRTDRNTEAFF
>TRBJ1-2|TRBV6-1|NA|15|TRBD1
TGTGCCAGCAGTGAAAACACAGGGGGCGTATATGGCTACACCTTC
CASSENTGGVYGYTF
>TRBJ2-2|TRBV7-9|NA|15|TRBD1
TGTGCCAGCAGCCCCTTGACAGGGAATGCCGGGGAGCTGTTTTTT
CASSPLTGNAGELFF
>TRBJ2-7|TRBV11-2|NA|14|TRBD2
TGTGCCAGCAGCTTGGTAGCGGGGGTCCGGGAGCAGTACTTC
CASSLVAGVREQYF
>TRBJ2-2|TRBV3-1/TRBV3-2|NA|13|NA
TGTGCCAGCAGCCAAGGAGCCCACGGGGAGCTGTTTTTT
CASSQGAHGELFF
>TRBJ1-2|TRBV12-5|NA|13|NA
TGTGCTAGTGGCGTCGACCGAGCAGGGGGCTACACCTTC
CASGVDRAGGYTF
>TRBJ1-2|TRBV29-1|NA|10|NA
TGCAGCGTTCTTCGGGATGGCTACACCTTC
CSVLRDGYTF
>TRBJ2-2|TRBV7-6|NA|19|TRBD1
TGTGCCAGCAGCTTAGCGGGACAGGGACAGGTACTGGGCACCGGGGAGCTGTTTTTT
CASSLAGQGQVLGTGELFF
>TRBJ1-4|TRBV4-1|NA|14|TRBD1
TGCGCCAGCAGACCAACAGGGGGCGGTGAAAAACTGTTTTTT
CASRPTGGGEKLFF
>TRBJ2-5|TRBV2|NA|18|NA
TGTGCCAGCAGTGAATTACTGCCATCGGTAAGGGGACAAGAGACCCAGTACTTC
CASSELLPSVRGQETQYF